The subject of this entry is one T cell receptor beta chain. Its cognate antigen has yet to be identified. Qualities for individual bases were not recorded, and no much larger clone is one base off. TCRbeta CDR3 regions were amplified from genomic DNA by means of the immunoSEQ Assay, a bias-controlled multiplex PCR. In the paper's pipeline: Nucleated cell counts per sample were estimated from amplification of reference gene primers within the assay. To quantify the absolute abundance of each unique TCRbeta CDR3 rearrangement, sequence reads were collapsed and filtered. For each sample, productive Simpson clonality was calculated as the square root of Simpson's diversity index over productive rearrangements. The source is immuneACCESS, and TCRdb retained only in-frame sequences with V and J called. Part of the clones is not carried over; for the studies checked, unresolved V genes explain less than half of this, and the remainder is unexplained. That table gives V, J and clone size, and the DNA gave D and trimming. In this sample the table shows approximately 290,000 clones, around 87% of which occur a single time. Approximately 4.5% of the sample is in the top ten clones.

The data stem from a study of blood T cell repertoires in COVID-19 (TCRdb year 2020). As for the study more broadly: Samples from collaborators originated in the United States, Italy and Spain and spanned both the acute and convalescent phases of COVID-19. The prospective study material was composed of cDNA or gDNA derived from T cells, B-cell-depleted T cells, or PBMCs. The dataset comprised deeply sampled blood TCRbeta repertoires from subjects exposed to, actively infected with, or recovered from COVID-19. The repertoires were released in a freely available public database meant as a resource for research on the immune response to SARS-CoV-2. The samples were drawn from the first 160 participants of the ongoing ImmuneRACE study and from 950 to 1,500 subjects provided by 6 global collaborators. The sample metadata nearly always contained a de-identified subject ID, COVID-19 status, age in years and sex. Where available, HLA class I and class II types were taken from metadata supplied by the sample provider and were not determined by assay-based typing. The study at large found these results: The quantity of clinical and demographic metadata differed by source and by participant and was supplied without curation.

Participants in the prospective study were aged roughly 18 to 100 years, lived in approximately 26 United States geographic areas, and enrolled through a virtual design. In the prospective study, cohorts were assigned on the basis of participant-reported clinical history obtained from a screening survey and a study questionnaire. Mobile phlebotomists in the prospective study collected whole blood, serum and a nasopharyngeal or oropharyngeal swab from every participant. Additional blood draws and questionnaires over an approximately 2-month period could optionally be provided by prospective study participants. Prospective study blood samples were shipped either frozen or at room temperature before DNA extraction. Its CDR3 holds 14 amino acids, cysteine through phenylalanine. Only the CDR3 part of the read is kept: 42 bases, read in frame from the first base. The germline V gene (reference sequence) supplies CDR1 MNHEY and CDR2 SMNVEV. V sheds 4 bases and J sheds 8 bases, leaving 12 bases between their ends.

This TCR was recovered from a woman under 30 with acute COVID-19. Sample: PBMCs or T cells enriched from blood (not recorded which). The chain uses TRBV27 and TRBJ1-6; too little of a D gene remains to name it. The sequence in DNA is TGTGCCAGCAGTTGGAGAGGGCTCGATTCACCCCTCCACTTT. Translated, this gives CASSWRGLDSPLHF.